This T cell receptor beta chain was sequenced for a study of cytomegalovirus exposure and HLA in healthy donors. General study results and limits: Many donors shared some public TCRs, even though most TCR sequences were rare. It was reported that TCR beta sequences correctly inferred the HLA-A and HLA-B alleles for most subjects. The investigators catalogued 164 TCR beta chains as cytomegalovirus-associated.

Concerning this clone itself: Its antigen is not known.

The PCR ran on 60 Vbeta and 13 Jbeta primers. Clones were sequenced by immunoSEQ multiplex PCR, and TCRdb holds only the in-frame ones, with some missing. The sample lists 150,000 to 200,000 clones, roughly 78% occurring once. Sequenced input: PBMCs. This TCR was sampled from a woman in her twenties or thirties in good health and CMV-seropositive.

CDR3 DNA sequence: TGCAGTGGGGGCAGGGTGAAAGCTTTCTTT. Translation gives CSGGRVKAFF. The chain recombines TRBV20-1 with TRBJ1-1; D might be TRBD1 (5 bases). This CDR3 spans 10 amino acids. With 7 bases removed from V and 9 bases from J, the gap between germline ends came to 12 bases. Germline loops: CDR1 DFQATT, CDR2 SNEGSKA (reference sequence).